This record looks at one T cell receptor beta chain sequence and its context. As yet, its antigen is unknown. Trimming removed 5 bases from V and 4 bases from J, with 22 bases in between. The CDR3 spans 17 residues. Germline CDR1 is LNHDA and CDR2 is SQIVND (reference sequence). Treatment specified: some 20 received Ad26.COV2.S at low or high dose, single or two shots; several received placebo; per-sample allocation not given. It was on day 63 after the first vaccine or placebo injection that samples were taken. Clones were sequenced by immunoSEQ multiplex PCR, and TCRdb holds only the in-frame ones, with some missing. The sample records a few hundred thousand clones, around 90% being singletons. The sample belongs to a study of Ad26.COV2.S vaccination and SARS-CoV-2 variants. As for the study in general: Vaccine-arm donor from the placebo-controlled COV1001 Ad26.COV2.S trial.

Study-level findings and limits: Vaccine recipients and placebo recipients showed similar non-spike TCR breadth. Analyses that measured TCR breadth and depth may have underestimated total T cell responses.

Sequencing used peripheral blood, obtained in a trial of Ad26.COV2.S vaccine versus placebo. The chain joins TRBV19 to TRBJ2-3; either TRBD1 or TRBD2 may fit D (6 bases each). This clonotype was sampled from a person aged 18-60 years who received the Ad26.COV2.S COVID-19 vaccine or a placebo. CDR3 protein: CASSPALQGLFSDTQYF. DNA of the CDR3: TGTGCCAGTAGTCCTGCCCTACAGGGACTCTTTTCAGATACGCAGTATTTT.